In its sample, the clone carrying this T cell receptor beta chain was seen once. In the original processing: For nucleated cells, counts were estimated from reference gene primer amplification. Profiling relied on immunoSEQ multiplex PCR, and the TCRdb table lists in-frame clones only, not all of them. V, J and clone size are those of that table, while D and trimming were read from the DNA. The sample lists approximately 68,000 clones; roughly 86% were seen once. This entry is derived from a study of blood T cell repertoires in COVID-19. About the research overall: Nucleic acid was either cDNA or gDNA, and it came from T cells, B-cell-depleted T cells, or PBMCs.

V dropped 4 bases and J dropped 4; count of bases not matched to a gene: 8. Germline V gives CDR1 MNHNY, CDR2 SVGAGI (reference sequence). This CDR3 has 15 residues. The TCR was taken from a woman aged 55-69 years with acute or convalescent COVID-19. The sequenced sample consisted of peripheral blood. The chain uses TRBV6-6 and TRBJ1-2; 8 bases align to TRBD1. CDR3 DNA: TGTGCCAGCAGTTTCCGGACAGGGCCGAGCTATGGCTACACCTTC. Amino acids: CASSFRTGPSYGYTF.